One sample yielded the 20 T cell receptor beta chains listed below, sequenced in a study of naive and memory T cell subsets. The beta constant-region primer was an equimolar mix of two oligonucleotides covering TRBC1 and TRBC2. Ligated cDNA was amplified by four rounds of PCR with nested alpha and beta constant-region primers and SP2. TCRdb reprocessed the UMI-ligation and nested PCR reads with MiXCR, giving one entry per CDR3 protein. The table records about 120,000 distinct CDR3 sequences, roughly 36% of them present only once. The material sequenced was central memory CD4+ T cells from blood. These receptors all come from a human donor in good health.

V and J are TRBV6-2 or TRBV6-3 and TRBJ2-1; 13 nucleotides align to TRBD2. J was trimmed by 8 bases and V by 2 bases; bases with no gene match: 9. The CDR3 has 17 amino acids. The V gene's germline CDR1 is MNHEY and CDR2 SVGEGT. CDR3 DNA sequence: TGTGCCAGCAGTTACCCTCCGGGACTAGCGGGGAGGGATGAGCAGTTCTTC. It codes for CASSYPPGLAGRDEQFF.

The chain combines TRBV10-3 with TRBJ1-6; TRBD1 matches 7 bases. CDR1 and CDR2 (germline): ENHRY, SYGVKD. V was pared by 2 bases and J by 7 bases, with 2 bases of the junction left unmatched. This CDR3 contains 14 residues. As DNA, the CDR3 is TGTGCCATCAGTGAGGGGACAGAGAATTCACCCCTCCACTTT. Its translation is CAISEGTENSPLHF.

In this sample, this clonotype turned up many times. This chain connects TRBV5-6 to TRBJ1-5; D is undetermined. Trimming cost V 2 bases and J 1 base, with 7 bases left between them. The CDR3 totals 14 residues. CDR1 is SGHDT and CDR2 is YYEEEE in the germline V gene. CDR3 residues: CASSFSMSNQPQHF. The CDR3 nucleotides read TGTGCCAGCAGCTTTTCGATGAGCAATCAGCCCCAGCATTTT.

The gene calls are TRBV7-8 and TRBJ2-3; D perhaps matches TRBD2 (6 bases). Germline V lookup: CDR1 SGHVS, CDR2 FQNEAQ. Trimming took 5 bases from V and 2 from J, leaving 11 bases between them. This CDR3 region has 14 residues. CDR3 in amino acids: CASSLRGDTDTQYF. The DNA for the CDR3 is TGTGCCAGCAGCCTGCGGGGCGACACAGATACGCAGTATTTT.

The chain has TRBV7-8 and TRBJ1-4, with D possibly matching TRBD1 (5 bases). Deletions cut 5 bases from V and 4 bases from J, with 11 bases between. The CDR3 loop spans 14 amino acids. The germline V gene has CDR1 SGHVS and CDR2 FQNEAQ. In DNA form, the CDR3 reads TGTGCCAGCAGCCGGGACGCGAGTAATGAAAAACTGTTTTTT. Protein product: CASSRDASNEKLFF.

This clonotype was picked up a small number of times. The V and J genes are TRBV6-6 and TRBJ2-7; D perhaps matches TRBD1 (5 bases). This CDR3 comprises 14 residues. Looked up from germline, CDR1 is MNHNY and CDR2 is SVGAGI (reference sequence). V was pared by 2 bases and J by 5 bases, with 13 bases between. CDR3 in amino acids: CASSYASGFDEQYF. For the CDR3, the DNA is TGTGCCAGCAGTTACGCATCAGGGTTCGACGAGCAGTACTTC.

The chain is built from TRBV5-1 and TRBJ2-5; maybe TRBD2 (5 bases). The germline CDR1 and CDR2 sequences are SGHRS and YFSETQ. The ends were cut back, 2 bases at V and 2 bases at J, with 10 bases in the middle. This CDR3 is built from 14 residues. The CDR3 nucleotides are TGCGCCAGCAGCTTACCAGCGGCTCAAGAGACCCAGTACTTC. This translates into CASSLPAAQETQYF. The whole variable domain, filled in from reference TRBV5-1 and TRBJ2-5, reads KAGVTQTPRYLIKTRGQQVTLSCSPISGHRSVSWYQQTPGQGLQFLFEYFSETQRNKGNFPGRFSGRQFSNSRSEMNVSTLELGDSALYLCASSLPAAQETQYFGPGTRLLVL.

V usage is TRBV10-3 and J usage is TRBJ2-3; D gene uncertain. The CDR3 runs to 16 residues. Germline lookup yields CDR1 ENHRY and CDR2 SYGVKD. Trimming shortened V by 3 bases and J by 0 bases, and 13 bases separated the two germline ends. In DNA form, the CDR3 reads TGTGCCATCAGTGAAGCTGCCAGAACTAGCACAGATACGCAGTATTTT. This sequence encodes CAISEAARTSTDTQYF.

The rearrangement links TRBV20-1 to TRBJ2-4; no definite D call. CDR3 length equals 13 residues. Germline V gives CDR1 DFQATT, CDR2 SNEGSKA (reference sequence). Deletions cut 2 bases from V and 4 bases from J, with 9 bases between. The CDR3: CSARRAGKNIQYF. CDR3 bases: TGCAGTGCTAGACGGGCCGGTAAAAACATTCAGTACTTC.

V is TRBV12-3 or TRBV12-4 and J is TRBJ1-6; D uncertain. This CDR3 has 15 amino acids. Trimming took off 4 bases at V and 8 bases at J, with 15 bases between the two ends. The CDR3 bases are TGTGCCAGCAGTTCCCTACGAGGTGTGGATTCACCCCTCCACTTT. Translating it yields CASSSLRGVDSPLHF.

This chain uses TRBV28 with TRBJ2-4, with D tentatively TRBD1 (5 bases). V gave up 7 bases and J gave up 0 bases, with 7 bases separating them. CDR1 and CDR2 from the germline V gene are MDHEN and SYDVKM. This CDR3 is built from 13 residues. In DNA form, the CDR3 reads TGTGCCAGCACGACAGAAGCCAAAAACATTCAGTACTTC. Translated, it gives CASTTEAKNIQYF.

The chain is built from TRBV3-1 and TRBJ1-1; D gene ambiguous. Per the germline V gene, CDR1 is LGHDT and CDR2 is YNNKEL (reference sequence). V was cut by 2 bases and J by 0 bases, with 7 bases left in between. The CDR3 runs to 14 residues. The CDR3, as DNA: TGTGCCAGCAGCCAACAGAGATTGAACACTGAAGCTTTCTTT. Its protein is CASSQQRLNTEAFF.

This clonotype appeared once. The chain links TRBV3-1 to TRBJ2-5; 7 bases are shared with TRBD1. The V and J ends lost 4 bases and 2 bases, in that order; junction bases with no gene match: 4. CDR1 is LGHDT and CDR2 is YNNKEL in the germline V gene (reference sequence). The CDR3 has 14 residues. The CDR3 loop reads CASSLMTGQETQYF. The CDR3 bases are TGTGCCAGCAGCCTAATGACAGGGCAAGAGACCCAGTACTTC.

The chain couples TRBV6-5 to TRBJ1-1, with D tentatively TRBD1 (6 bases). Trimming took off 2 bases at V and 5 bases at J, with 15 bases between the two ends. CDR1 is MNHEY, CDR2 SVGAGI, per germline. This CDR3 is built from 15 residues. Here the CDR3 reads CASSYRGGGETEAFF. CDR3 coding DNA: TGTGCCAGCAGTTACCGAGGAGGGGGGGAGACTGAAGCTTTCTTT.

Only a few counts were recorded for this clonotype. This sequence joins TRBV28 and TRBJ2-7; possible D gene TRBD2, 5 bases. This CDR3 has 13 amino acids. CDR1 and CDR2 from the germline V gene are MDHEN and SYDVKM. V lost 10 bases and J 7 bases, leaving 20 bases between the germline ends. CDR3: CATQRGSVGEQYF. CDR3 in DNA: TGTGCCACCCAAAGAGGTAGCGTAGGTGAGCAGTACTTC.

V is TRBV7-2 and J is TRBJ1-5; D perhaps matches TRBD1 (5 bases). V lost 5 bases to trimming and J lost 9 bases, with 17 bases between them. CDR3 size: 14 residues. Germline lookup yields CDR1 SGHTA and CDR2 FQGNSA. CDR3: CASSLGTAAGPQHF. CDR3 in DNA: TGTGCCAGCAGCCTTGGGACTGCCGCAGGGCCCCAGCATTTT. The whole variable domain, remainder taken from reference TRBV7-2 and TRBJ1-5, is GAGVSQSPSNKVTEKGKDVELRCDPISGHTALYWYRQSLGQGLEFLIYFQGNSAPDKSGLPSDRFSAERTGGSVSTLTIQRTQQEDSAVYLCASSLGTAAGPQHFGDGTRLSIL.

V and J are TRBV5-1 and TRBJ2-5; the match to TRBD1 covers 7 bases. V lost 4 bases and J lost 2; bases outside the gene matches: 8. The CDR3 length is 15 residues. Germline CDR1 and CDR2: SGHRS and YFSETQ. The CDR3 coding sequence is TGCGCCAGCAGCGTATCGGGACAGTTTCAAGAGACCCAGTACTTC. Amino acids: CASSVSGQFQETQYF. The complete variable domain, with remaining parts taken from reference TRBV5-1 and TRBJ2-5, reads KAGVTQTPRYLIKTRGQQVTLSCSPISGHRSVSWYQQTPGQGLQFLFEYFSETQRNKGNFPGRFSGRQFSNSRSEMNVSTLELGDSALYLCASSVSGQFQETQYFGPGTRLLVL.

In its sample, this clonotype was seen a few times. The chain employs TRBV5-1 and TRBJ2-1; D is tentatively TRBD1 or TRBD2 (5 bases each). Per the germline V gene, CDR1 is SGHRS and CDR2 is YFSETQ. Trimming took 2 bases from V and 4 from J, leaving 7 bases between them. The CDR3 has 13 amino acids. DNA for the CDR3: TGCGCCAGCAGCTTCAGGGAGTACAATGAGCAGTTCTTC. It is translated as CASSFREYNEQFF. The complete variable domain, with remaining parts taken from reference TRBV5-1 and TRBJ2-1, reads KAGVTQTPRYLIKTRGQQVTLSCSPISGHRSVSWYQQTPGQGLQFLFEYFSETQRNKGNFPGRFSGRQFSNSRSEMNVSTLELGDSALYLCASSFREYNEQFFGPGTRLTVL.

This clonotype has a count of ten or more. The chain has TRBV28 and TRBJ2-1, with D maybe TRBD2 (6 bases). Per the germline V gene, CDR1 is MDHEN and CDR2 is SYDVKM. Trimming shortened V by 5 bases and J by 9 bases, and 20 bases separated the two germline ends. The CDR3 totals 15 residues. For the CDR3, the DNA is TGTGCCAGCAGTCCCTGGGGTGGACTACATGGTGAGCAGTTCTTC. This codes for CASSPWGGLHGEQFF.

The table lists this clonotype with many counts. The CDR3 sequence is CSAKQVEAFF. The CDR3 DNA is TGCAGTGCAAAACAGGTCGAAGCTTTCTTT. The chain uses TRBV20-1 and TRBJ1-1; D is perhaps TRBD1 (5 bases). This CDR3 is 10 amino acids long. Germline-derived CDR1 and CDR2 are DFQATT and SNEGSKA (reference sequence). Trimming stripped 6 bases from V and 8 bases from J, with 10 bases between.